This TCR beta chain was sequenced during a study of blood T cell repertoires in COVID-19. The overall study: Sample material is recorded as cDNA or gDNA derived from T cells, B-cell-depleted T cells, or PBMCs.

The CDR3 runs to 15 residues. V was clipped by 3 bases and J by 7 bases; unmatched bases: 6. The V gene's germline CDR1 is SGHDT and CDR2 YYEEEE. Assay used: immunoSEQ multiplex PCR; TCRdb lists only in-frame clones, some missing. The data hold hundreds of thousands of clones, with about 83% observed a single time. Specimen: PBMCs or T cells enriched from blood (not recorded which). J is TRBJ1-4 and V is TRBV5-6, with 10 bases fitting TRBD1. This TCR was recovered from a woman aged 50 to 60 who had recovered from COVID-19. DNA for the CDR3: TGTGCCAGCAGCTCCCGGGACAGGGGTTCTGAAAAACTGTTTTTT. It codes for CASSSRDRGSEKLFF.